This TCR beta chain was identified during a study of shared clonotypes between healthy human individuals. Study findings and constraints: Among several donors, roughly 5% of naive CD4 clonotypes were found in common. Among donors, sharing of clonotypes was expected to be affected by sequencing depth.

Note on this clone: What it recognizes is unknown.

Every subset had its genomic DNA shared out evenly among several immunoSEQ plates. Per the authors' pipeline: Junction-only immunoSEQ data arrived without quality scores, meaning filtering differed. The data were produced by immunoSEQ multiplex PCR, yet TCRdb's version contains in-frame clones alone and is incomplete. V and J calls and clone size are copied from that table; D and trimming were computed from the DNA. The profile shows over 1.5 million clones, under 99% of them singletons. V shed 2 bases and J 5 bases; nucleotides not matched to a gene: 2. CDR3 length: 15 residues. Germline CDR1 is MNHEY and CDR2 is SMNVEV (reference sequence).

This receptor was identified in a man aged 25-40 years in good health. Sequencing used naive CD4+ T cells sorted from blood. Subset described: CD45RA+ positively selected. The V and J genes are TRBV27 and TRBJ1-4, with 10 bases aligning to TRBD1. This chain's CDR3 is CASSLGTGVNEKLFF. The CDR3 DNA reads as TGTGCCAGCAGTTTAGGGACAGGGGTGAATGAAAAACTGTTTTTT.